This entry concerns a single T cell receptor beta chain. There is no known antigen for this receptor. Base quality data are lacking; no much larger clone is found one base away. These data originate in a study of control samples from healthy donors and cancer patients (dated by TCRdb to 2020 to 2021). V was cut back by 0 bases and J by 8 bases, leaving a gap of 19 bases between them. From its cysteine to its phenylalanine, the CDR3 spans 16 amino acids. Only the CDR3 part of the read is kept: 48 bases, read in frame from the first base. From a lookup of the germline V gene, CDR1 and CDR2 are SGHTA and FQGNSA. Library method: the immunoSEQ multiplex PCR assay. Here the immuneACCESS table is served through TCRdb, limited to in-frame sequences with V and J called. Missing clones are a known gap in these copies; in checked studies unresolved V genes cover under half, and the rest lacks a known reason. Recorded for this sample are fewer than 500,000 clones; around nine tenths of them occurred a single time. Together, the top ten hold just under 6.5% of the sample.

The chain links TRBV7-2 with TRBJ1-2; the D gene is not confidently resolved. Material for sequencing was PBMCs. This clonotype was sampled from a man aged 40-49 years with head and neck cancer. For the CDR3, the sequence is CASSLAWVSEGRGYTF. The nucleotide sequence reads TGTGCCAGCAGCTTAGCCTGGGTATCGGAAGGCCGCGGCTACACCTTC.